The present T cell receptor (beta chain) was sequenced within a study of CD4 T cells in relation to SARS-CoV-2 and coronaviruses. Study-wide results and limits: Culture-expanded clones reflect memory recall rather than primary priming during culture. SARS-CoV-2-driven expansion was significantly weaker in crossreactive than monoreactive clones.

Note on this clone: Its target is not known.

CD4 enrichment then naive enrichment separated naive from memory CD4+ cells. Naive and memory CD4+ T cell DNA was deep-sequenced without culture. This table comes from immunoSEQ multiplex PCR, and its TCRdb copy is limited to in-frame clones, with some not included. The repertoire includes approximately 37,000 clones, 80% to 90% of them detected once, and approximately 3.1% sits in the top ten. The TCR originated in an adult with COVID-19. Sample: memory CD4+ T cells from PBMCs.

CDR3 in DNA: TGTGCCAGCAGCCCTCGCGGGACAGGGGATAATTCACCCCTCCACTTT. The encoded protein is CASSPRGTGDNSPLHF. V usage is TRBV7-2 and J usage is TRBJ1-6, with 10 bases matching TRBD1. J gave up 5 bases and V 5 bases, and 6 bases lay outside the gene matches. Germline CDR1 and CDR2: SGHTA and FQGNSA. CDR3 length: 16 amino acids.